These 5 T cell receptor beta chains came from one sample sequenced in a study of blood T cell repertoires in COVID-19. Using immunoSEQ multiplex PCR, the repertoire was profiled, and TCRdb retains in-frame clones only, with some absent. In the table there are about 310,000 clones, about nine tenths of which are singletons. Sample: peripheral blood. These receptors were collected from a man aged 50 or older with active or convalescent COVID-19.

The chain carries TRBV5-4 and TRBJ2-7, with D possibly TRBD1 on 6 matching bases. This CDR3 region has 15 residues. Trimming left V 1 base short and J 4 bases short, with 15 bases between. The germline V gene has CDR1 SGHNT and CDR2 YYREEE (reference sequence). In DNA, the CDR3 is TGTGCCAGCAGCTTGAGGCCAGGGACACGGTACGAGCAGTACTTC. Its translation: CASSLRPGTRYEQYF.

This clone was observed a few times. The rearrangement links TRBV6-2 or TRBV6-3 to TRBJ1-3; D uncertain. V lost 2 bases and J lost 1, with 9 bases in between. This CDR3 is 15 amino acids long. Germline CDR1 is MNHEY and CDR2 is SVGEGT. The CDR3 DNA reads TGTGCCAGCAGTTACGGGCTGATATCTGGAAACACCATATATTTT. Its protein is CASSYGLISGNTIYF.

The rearrangement joins TRBV11-2 to TRBJ1-2, with a weak D call TRBD1 (6 bases). V lost 5 bases and J lost 6, with 16 bases in between. Germline V gene lookup returns CDR1 SGHAT and CDR2 FQNNGV. This CDR3 is built from 14 residues. CDR3 sequence reads: CASSKGVGNDGYTF. CDR3 in DNA: TGTGCCAGCAGCAAGGGGGTAGGCAATGATGGCTACACCTTC.

A remark on this clone: The identical CDR3 is also encoded by other nucleotide sequences in the sample. The chain joins TRBV19 to TRBJ1-1; D ambiguous. The CDR3 runs 13 residues. Germline V gene data show CDR1 as LNHDA and CDR2 as SQIVND (reference sequence). The V end lost 3 bases, the J end lost 2 bases, and 7 bases lay between the germline ends. The CDR3: CASSITVNTEAFF. The CDR3 DNA sequence: TGTGCCAGTAGTATCACAGTCAACACTGAAGCTTTCTTT.

The chain links TRBV28 to TRBJ1-6; 8 nucleotides align to TRBD1. The germline V gene has CDR1 MDHEN and CDR2 SYDVKM. The trim removed 4 bases at V and 6 bases at J, leaving 5 bases unmatched. The CDR3 spans 15 residues. CDR3 residues: CASSSPDRVNSPLHF. The CDR3 coding sequence is TGTGCCAGCAGTTCTCCGGACAGGGTTAATTCACCCCTCCACTTT. The full variable domain, with the rest looked up from reference TRBV28 and TRBJ1-6, is DVKVTQSSRYLVKRTGEKVFLECVQDMDHENMFWYRQDPGLGLRLIYFSYDVKMKEKGDIPEGYSVSREKKERFSLILESASTNQTSMYLCASSSPDRVNSPLHFGNGTRLTVT.